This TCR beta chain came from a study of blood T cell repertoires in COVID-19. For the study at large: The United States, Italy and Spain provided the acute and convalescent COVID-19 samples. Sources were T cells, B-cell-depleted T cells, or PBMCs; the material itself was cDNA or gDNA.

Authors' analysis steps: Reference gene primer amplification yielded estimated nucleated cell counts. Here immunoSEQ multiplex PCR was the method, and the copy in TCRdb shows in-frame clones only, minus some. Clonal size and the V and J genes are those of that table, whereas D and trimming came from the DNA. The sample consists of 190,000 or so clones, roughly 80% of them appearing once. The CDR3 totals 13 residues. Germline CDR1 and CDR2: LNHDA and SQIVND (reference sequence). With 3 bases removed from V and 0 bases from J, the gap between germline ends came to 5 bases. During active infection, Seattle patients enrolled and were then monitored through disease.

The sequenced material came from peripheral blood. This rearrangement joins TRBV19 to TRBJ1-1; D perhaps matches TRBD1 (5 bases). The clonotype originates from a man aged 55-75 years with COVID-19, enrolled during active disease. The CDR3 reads CASSMTVNTEAFF. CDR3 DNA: TGTGCCAGTAGTATGACAGTGAACACTGAAGCTTTCTTT.